This T cell receptor beta chain was observed in a study of blood T cell repertoires in COVID-19. About the research overall: There were acute and convalescent COVID-19 samples, and they came from the United States, Italy and Spain. PBMCs, B-cell-depleted T cells, or T cells were the source of the cDNA or gDNA that made up the material.

Original methodology: Quantification of nucleated cells was approximated via reference gene primer amplification. TCRdb's table, derived via immunoSEQ multiplex PCR, lists solely in-frame clones and lacks some. V and J calls and clone size are as listed in that table; D and trimming were resolved from the DNA. The sample carries around 130,000 clones, approximately 81% recorded once. CDR1 and CDR2 from the germline V gene are SQVTM and ANQGSEA. The V and J ends lost 2 bases and 12 bases respectively, with 16 bases between them. The CDR3 sequence is 12 residues long. This TCR was sampled from a woman aged 25 to 39 who had recovered from COVID-19. V is TRBV29-1 and J is TRBJ1-2, with a weak D call TRBD1 (5 bases). The sequencing sample was made of peripheral blood. Here the CDR3 reads CSVEITGGTDTF. CDR3 sequence (DNA): TGCAGCGTTGAAATAACAGGTGGAACGGACACCTTC. The whole variable domain, remainder taken from reference TRBV29-1 and TRBJ1-2, is SAVISQKPSRDICQRGTSLTIQCQVDSQVTMMFWYRQQPGQSLTLIATANQGSEATYESGFVIDKFPISRPNLTFSTLTVSNMSPEDSSIYLCSVEITGGTDTFGSGTRLTVV.